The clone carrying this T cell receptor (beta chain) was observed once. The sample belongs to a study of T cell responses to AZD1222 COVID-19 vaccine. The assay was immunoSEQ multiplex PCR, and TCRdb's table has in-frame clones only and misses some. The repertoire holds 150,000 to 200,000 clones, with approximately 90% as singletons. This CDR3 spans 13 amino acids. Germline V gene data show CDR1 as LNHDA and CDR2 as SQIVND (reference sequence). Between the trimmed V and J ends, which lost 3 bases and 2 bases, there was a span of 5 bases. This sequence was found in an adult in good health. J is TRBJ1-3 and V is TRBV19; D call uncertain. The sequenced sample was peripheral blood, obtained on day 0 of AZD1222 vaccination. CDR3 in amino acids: CASSMSAGNTIYF. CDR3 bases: TGTGCCAGTAGTATGTCAGCTGGAAACACCATATATTTT. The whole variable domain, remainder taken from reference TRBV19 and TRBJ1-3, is DGGITQSPKYLFRKEGQNVTLSCEQNLNHDAMYWYRQDPGQGLRLIYYSQIVNDFQKGDIAEGYSVSREKKESFPLTVTSAQKNPTAFYLCASSMSAGNTIYFGEGSWLTVV.